The entry that follows covers one TCR beta chain sequence. The antigen is not known. TCRdb keeps only in-frame clones here, not all; method: immunoSEQ multiplex PCR. This sample has about 8,000 clones, with 55% to 75% found just once. The data stem from a study of chemoradiotherapy in HPV16-positive cancers. The CDR3 consists of 17 residues. Germline V CDR1 and CDR2: SGHDN, FVKESK. Whole-study findings and limits: During treatment, candidate HPV-specific clones and E7-related motifs expanded in tumor. Better recurrence-free survival went with HPV-responsive T-cell expansion in HPV16-positive patients.

Over chemoradiotherapy, repertoires were sampled more than once. Sample acquisition took place from a patient who underwent chemoradiotherapy. The chain links TRBV14 to TRBJ2-5, with D possibly TRBD2 on 5 matching bases. Judging by the DNA end, TRBJ2-7 fits better; the J call may be wrong. The TCR comes from a human donor with HPV-associated anogenital cancer. The CDR3 region is CASSRNTERLPTYEQYF. CDR3 DNA sequence: TGTGCCAGCAGCCGTAATACCGAGAGACTACCTACCTACGAGCAGTACTTC.